A selection of T cell receptor beta chains follows, all from one sample in a study of blood T cell repertoires in COVID-19. The data were produced by immunoSEQ multiplex PCR, yet TCRdb's version contains in-frame clones alone and is incomplete. The sample consists of around 73,000 clones, over 65% of them appearing once. Specimen: peripheral blood. These receptors originate from an older woman with acute or convalescent COVID-19. Each CDR3 is given with its conserved first and last residue. The D gene is left open where the match is weak. Part of the rows lack a size; the others show once, few, many or a class for expanded clones.

size: NA
D: TRBD2
J: TRBJ2-5
V: TRBV4-2
DNA: TGTGCCAGCAGCCAAGATGGTCTAGCGGGGGGACAAGAGACCCAGTACTTC
CDR3: CASSQDGLAGGQETQYF

size: NA
D: NA
J: TRBJ2-3
V: TRBV6-5
DNA: TGTGCCAGCGGGACTAGCACAGATACGCAGTATTTT
CDR3: CASGTSTDTQYF

size: NA
D: TRBD2
J: TRBJ2-7
V: TRBV6-5
DNA: TGTGCCAGCAGTCTAACCGGACTAGATGGGTACGAGCAGTACTTC
CDR3: CASSLTGLDGYEQYF

size: once
D: TRBD1
J: TRBJ1-2
V: TRBV6-5
DNA: TGTGCCAGCACCGAGACAGGGAGAAATGGCTACACCTTC
CDR3: CASTETGRNGYTF

size: once
D: NA
J: TRBJ2-4
V: TRBV5-6
DNA: TGTGCCAGCAGCTACGACAGAGCAGCCAAAAACATTCAGTACTTC
CDR3: CASSYDRAAKNIQYF

size: NA
D: NA
J: TRBJ1-1
V: TRBV3-1/TRBV3-2
DNA: TGTGCCAGCAGCCATCAAGGGGGTTGGACTGAAGCTTTCTTT
CDR3: CASSHQGGWTEAFF

size: NA
D: TRBD1
J: TRBJ1-4
V: TRBV4-1
DNA: TGCGCCAGCAGCCAAGCGGGACAGAAAAATGAAAAACTGTTTTTT
CDR3: CASSQAGQKNEKLFF

size: once
D: NA
J: TRBJ1-1
V: TRBV10-3
DNA: TGTGCCATCAGTGAGTCTGGCAGGGGCACTGAAGCTTTCTTT
CDR3: CAISESGRGTEAFF

size: NA
D: TRBD1
J: TRBJ2-1
V: TRBV28
DNA: TGTGCCAGCAGAGCCGGGACAGGGGGAGTAAATGAGCAGTTCTTC
CDR3: CASRAGTGGVNEQFF

size: few
D: TRBD2
J: TRBJ2-1
V: TRBV7-9
DNA: TGTGCCAGCAGCTTAGTTAGCGGGAGGCTCGGTGAGCAGTTCTTC
CDR3: CASSLVSGRLGEQFF

size: NA
D: NA
J: TRBJ1-1
V: TRBV7-8
DNA: TGTGCCAGCAGCTTACTCGGGAACACTGAAGCTTTCTTT
CDR3: CASSLLGNTEAFF

size: NA
D: TRBD1
J: TRBJ1-2
V: TRBV11-1
DNA: TGTGCCAGCAGCTTAGGGGACAGTGCGAACTATGGCTACACCTTC
CDR3: CASSLGDSANYGYTF

size: many
D: NA
J: TRBJ2-7
V: TRBV12-3/TRBV12-4
DNA: TGTGCCAGCAGTTTATCCCAGACCTACGAGCAGTACTTC
CDR3: CASSLSQTYEQYF

size: once
D: NA
J: TRBJ1-2
V: TRBV7-9
DNA: TGTGCCAGCAGCTTAGCGACAGGCCACTACACCTTC
CDR3: CASSLATGHYTF

size: once
D: NA
J: TRBJ2-6
V: TRBV28
DNA: TGTGCCAGCAGTTTATCAGGGACTGGGGCCAACGTCCTGACTTTC
CDR3: CASSLSGTGANVLTF

size: NA
D: NA
J: TRBJ1-2
V: TRBV6-1
DNA: TGTGCCAGCAGTGAACCCCCCCCAGGTCCTAATGGCTACACCTTC
CDR3: CASSEPPPGPNGYTF

size: NA
D: TRBD1
J: TRBJ1-1
V: TRBV5-1
DNA: TGCGCCAGCACCCTGCCTGAGGGGACAGGGCAGAACACTGAAGCTTTCTTT
CDR3: CASTLPEGTGQNTEAFF

size: NA
D: NA
J: TRBJ1-2
V: TRBV27
DNA: TGTGCCACCTACAGGGTTTATAATGGCTACACCTTC
CDR3: CATYRVYNGYTF

size: NA
D: NA
J: TRBJ2-7
V: TRBV5-1
DNA: TGCGCCAGCAGCAAACATTCGCCCTACGAGCAGTACTTC
CDR3: CASSKHSPYEQYF

size: once
D: TRBD2
J: TRBJ2-3
V: TRBV7-8
DNA: TGTGCCAGCAGCGTATCTGGCCTAGCGGGAGACACAGATACGCAGTATTTT
CDR3: CASSVSGLAGDTDTQYF

size: NA
D: TRBD1
J: TRBJ2-7
V: TRBV6-5
DNA: TGTGCCAGCAGGTACGGTCGACAGGGGAGGTACGACGAGCAGTACTTC
CDR3: CASRYGRQGRYDEQYF

size: NA
D: TRBD2
J: TRBJ2-7
V: TRBV18
DNA: TGTGCCAGCTCACCCCCTGCCCAGACTAGCGGGACAGGGCAGTACTTC
CDR3: CASSPPAQTSGTGQYF

size: few
D: TRBD1
J: TRBJ1-4
V: TRBV27
DNA: TGTGCCAGCAGAAGCCGAGGGGGCTTAGAAAAACTGTTTTTT
CDR3: CASRSRGGLEKLFF

size: NA
D: TRBD2
J: TRBJ2-1
V: TRBV7-2
DNA: TGTGCCAGCAGACCCAAACTAGCGGGGGGGCCGTCCTACAATGAGCAGTTCTTC
CDR3: CASRPKLAGGPSYNEQFF

size: NA
D: TRBD1
J: TRBJ2-7
V: TRBV7-3
DNA: TGTGCCAGCAGCCCCGGGACAGGGGCCCACGAGCAGTACTTC
CDR3: CASSPGTGAHEQYF

size: NA
D: TRBD1
J: TRBJ1-1
V: TRBV29-1
DNA: TGCAGCGTTGAAGGGCCGACAGGGACTGAAGCTTTCTTT
CDR3: CSVEGPTGTEAFF

size: NA
D: NA
J: TRBJ1-2
V: TRBV19
DNA: TGTGCCAGTAGTTCCCCAGCGGACGTTAACTATGGCTACACCTTC
CDR3: CASSSPADVNYGYTF